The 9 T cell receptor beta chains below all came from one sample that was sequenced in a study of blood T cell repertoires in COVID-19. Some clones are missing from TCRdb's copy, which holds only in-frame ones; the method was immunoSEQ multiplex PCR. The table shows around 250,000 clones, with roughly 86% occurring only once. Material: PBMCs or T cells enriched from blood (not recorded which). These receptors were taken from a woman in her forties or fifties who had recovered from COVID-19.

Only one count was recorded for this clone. DNA of the CDR3: TGTGCCAGCAGCCGAAATCCGAGCGGGGACTACGAGCAGTACTTC. This translates into CASSRNPSGDYEQYF. The V call is TRBV27, the J call TRBJ2-7; 7 nucleotides match TRBD2. The CDR3 runs 15 residues. Trimming cost V 6 bases and J 3 bases; bases outside gene matches: 11. CDR1 MNHEY and CDR2 SMNVEV come from the germline V gene (reference sequence).

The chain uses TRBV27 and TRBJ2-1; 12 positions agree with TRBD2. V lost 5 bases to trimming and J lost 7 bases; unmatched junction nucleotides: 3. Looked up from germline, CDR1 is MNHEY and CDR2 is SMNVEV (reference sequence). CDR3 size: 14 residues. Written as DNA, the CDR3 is TGTGCCAGCAGTCCCCTAGCGGGGGGGAATGAGCAGTTCTTC. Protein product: CASSPLAGGNEQFF.

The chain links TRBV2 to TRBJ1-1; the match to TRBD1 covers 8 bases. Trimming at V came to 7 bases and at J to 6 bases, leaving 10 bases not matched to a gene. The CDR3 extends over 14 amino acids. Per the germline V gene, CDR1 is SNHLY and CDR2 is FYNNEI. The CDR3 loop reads CASKVDRAGAEAFF. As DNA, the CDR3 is TGTGCCAGCAAAGTGGACAGGGCAGGGGCTGAAGCTTTCTTT.

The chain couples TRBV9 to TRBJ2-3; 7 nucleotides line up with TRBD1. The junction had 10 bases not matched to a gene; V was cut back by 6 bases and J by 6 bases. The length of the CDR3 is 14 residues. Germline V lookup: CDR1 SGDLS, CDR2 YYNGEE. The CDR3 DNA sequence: TGTGCCAGCACCTCCCCGTCGGGACAGGATACGCAGTATTTT. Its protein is CASTSPSGQDTQYF.

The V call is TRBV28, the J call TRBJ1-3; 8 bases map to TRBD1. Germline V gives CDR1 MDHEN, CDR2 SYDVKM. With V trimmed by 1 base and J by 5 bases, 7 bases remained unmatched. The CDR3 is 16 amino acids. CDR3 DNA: TGTGCCAGCAGTTTATCGACAGGGGTGGGGCGAAACACCATATATTTT. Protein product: CASSLSTGVGRNTIYF.

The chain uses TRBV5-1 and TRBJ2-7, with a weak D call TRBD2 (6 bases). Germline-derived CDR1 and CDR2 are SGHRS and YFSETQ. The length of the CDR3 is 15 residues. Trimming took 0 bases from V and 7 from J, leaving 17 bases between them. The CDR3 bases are TGCGCCAGCAGCTTGGTAGGAGGGAGCGCCGGGGAGCAGTACTTC. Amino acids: CASSLVGGSAGEQYF.

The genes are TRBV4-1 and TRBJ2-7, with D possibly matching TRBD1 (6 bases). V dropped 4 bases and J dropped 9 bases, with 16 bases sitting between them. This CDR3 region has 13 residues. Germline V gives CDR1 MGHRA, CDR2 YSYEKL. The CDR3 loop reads CASSPTGKSAQYF. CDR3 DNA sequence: TGCGCCAGCAGCCCTACAGGGAAATCAGCGCAGTACTTC.

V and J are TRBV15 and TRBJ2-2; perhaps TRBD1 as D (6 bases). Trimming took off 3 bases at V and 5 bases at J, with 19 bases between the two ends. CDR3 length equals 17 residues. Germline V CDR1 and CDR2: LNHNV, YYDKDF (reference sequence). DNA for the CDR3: TGTGCCACCAGCAGCCCCTTGGGGAATCAGGGGACCGGGGAGCTGTTTTTT. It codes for CATSSPLGNQGTGELFF.

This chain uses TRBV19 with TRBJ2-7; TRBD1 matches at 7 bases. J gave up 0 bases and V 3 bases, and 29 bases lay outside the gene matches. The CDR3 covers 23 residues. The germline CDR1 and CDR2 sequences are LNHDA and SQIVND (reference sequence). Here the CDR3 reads CASSMPVRQGDRATPVSSYEQYF. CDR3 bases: TGTGCCAGTAGTATGCCGGTCCGTCAGGGGGATCGGGCCACCCCGGTTAGCTCCTACGAGCAGTACTTC. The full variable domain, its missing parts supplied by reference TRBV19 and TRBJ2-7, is DGGITQSPKYLFRKEGQNVTLSCEQNLNHDAMYWYRQDPGQGLRLIYYSQIVNDFQKGDIAEGYSVSREKKESFPLTVTSAQKNPTAFYLCASSMPVRQGDRATPVSSYEQYFGPGTRLTVT.